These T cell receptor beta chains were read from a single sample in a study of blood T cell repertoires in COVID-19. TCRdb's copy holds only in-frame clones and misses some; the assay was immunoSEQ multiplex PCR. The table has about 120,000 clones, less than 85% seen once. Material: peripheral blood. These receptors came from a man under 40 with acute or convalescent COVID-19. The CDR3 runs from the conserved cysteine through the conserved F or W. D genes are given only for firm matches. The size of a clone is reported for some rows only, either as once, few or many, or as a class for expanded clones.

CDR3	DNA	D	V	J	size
CASSPGVGETQYF	TGTGCCAGCAGTCCAGGGGTTGGAGAGACCCAGTACTTC	NA	TRBV6-5	TRBJ2-5	NA
CASSNTGQGLYGYTF	TGTGCCAGCAGTAATACCGGACAGGGCCTCTATGGCTACACCTTC	TRBD1	TRBV6-2/TRBV6-3	TRBJ1-2	few
CASRRMTRTQETQYF	TGTGCCAGCAGAAGAATGACTAGAACCCAAGAGACCCAGTACTTC	NA	TRBV28	TRBJ2-5	NA
CATRRRSGSTDTQYF	TGTGCCACCCGACGTCGGTCGGGTAGCACAGATACGCAGTATTTT	NA	TRBV7-2	TRBJ2-3	NA
CASSQGREPGELFF	TGTGCCAGCAGCCAGGGGAGAGAGCCCGGGGAGCTGTTTTTT	NA	TRBV4-2	TRBJ2-2	NA
CASTGGGGQPQHF	TGTGCCAGCACCGGGGGCGGGGGCCAGCCCCAGCATTTT	NA	TRBV5-6	TRBJ1-5	NA
CASSPSWTGEDTEAFF	TGTGCCAGCAGCCCTAGTTGGACAGGGGAAGACACTGAAGCTTTCTTT	TRBD1	TRBV4-2	TRBJ1-1	NA
CASSTGLRQPQHF	TGTGCCAGCAGCACAGGGCTTCGGCAGCCCCAGCATTTT	NA	TRBV3-1/TRBV3-2	TRBJ1-5	once
CASSQVPANTGELFF	TGTGCCAGCAGCCAAGTCCCGGCGAACACCGGGGAGCTGTTTTTT	NA	TRBV14	TRBJ2-2	NA
CASSKNIQGNLGNTIYF	TGCGCCAGCAGCAAAAATATCCAGGGGAACTTGGGAAACACCATATATTTT	NA	TRBV4-3	TRBJ1-3	NA
CSVEMVSGSDEQFF	TGCAGCGTTGAAATGGTTAGCGGGAGTGATGAGCAGTTCTTC	TRBD2	TRBV29-1	TRBJ2-1	NA
CASSGAPFPGGRIAGGLDTGELFF	TGTGCCAGCAGCGGAGCTCCGTTCCCGGGGGGGAGGATAGCGGGAGGGTTGGACACCGGGGAGCTGTTTTTT	TRBD2	TRBV9	TRBJ2-2	NA
CASSIDRDTEAFF	TGTGCCAGTAGTATAGATCGGGACACTGAAGCTTTCTTT	NA	TRBV19	TRBJ1-1	NA
CASSERGYEQYF	TGTGCCAGCAGTGAAAGGGGCTACGAGCAGTACTTC	NA	TRBV6-1	TRBJ2-7	NA
CASSLVGRENQETQYF	TGTGCCAGCAGTTTGGTGGGCAGGGAAAACCAAGAGACCCAGTACTTC	NA	TRBV27	TRBJ2-5	NA
CASSWTSGSTGELFF	TGCGCCAGCAGCTGGACTAGCGGAAGTACCGGGGAGCTGTTTTTT	TRBD2	TRBV5-1	TRBJ2-2	NA
CASSPGYNSPLHF	TGTGCCAGTAGTCCGGGCTATAATTCACCCCTCCACTTT	NA	TRBV19	TRBJ1-6	NA
CASTLDRTENTEAFF	TGTGCCAGCACCCTCGACCGGACAGAGAACACTGAAGCTTTCTTT	NA	TRBV6-5	TRBJ1-1	NA
CASSLRGQGIYGYTF	TGTGCCAGCAGTCTCCGGGGACAGGGGATCTATGGCTACACCTTC	TRBD1	TRBV6-5	TRBJ1-2	NA
CASSLVSGENNEQFF	TGTGCCAGCAGCTTAGTTAGCGGGGAAAACAATGAGCAGTTCTTC	TRBD2	TRBV11-2	TRBJ2-1	NA
CASSSYLGGANEQFF	TGTGCCAGCAGTTCCTACCTGGGAGGGGCCAATGAGCAGTTCTTC	TRBD2	TRBV27	TRBJ2-1	NA
CASSLRTGGLYNEQFF	TGTGCCAGCAGCTTGAGGACGGGGGGCCTCTACAATGAGCAGTTCTTC	NA	TRBV5-6	TRBJ2-1	few
CASSVTSGSYEQYF	TGTGCCAGCAGCGTGACTAGCGGATCCTACGAGCAGTACTTC	TRBD2	TRBV9	TRBJ2-7	NA
CAWTLSFGDTYEQYF	TGTGCCTGGACCCTTTCGTTCGGGGACACCTACGAGCAGTACTTC	NA	TRBV30	TRBJ2-7	NA
CASSWGQFGTEAFF	TGTGCCAGCAGCTGGGGACAGTTCGGCACTGAAGCTTTCTTT	TRBD1	TRBV5-8	TRBJ1-1	NA
CASSLIGSSGGGETQYF	TGTGCCAGCAGCTTAATTGGGTCGTCTGGCGGGGGTGAGACCCAGTACTTC	TRBD2	TRBV7-2	TRBJ2-5	NA
CASNQRGLRYGYTF	TGTGCCAGCAACCAACGGGGGTTGAGGTATGGCTACACCTTC	NA	TRBV2	TRBJ1-2	NA
CASSEPFGTSGSSYNEQFF	TGTGCCAGCAGTGAACCCTTCGGGACTAGCGGTAGCTCCTACAATGAGCAGTTCTTC	TRBD2	TRBV6-1	TRBJ2-1	NA
CSVRERGKQYF	TGCAGCGTTCGCGAGCGGGGTAAGCAGTACTTC	TRBD2	TRBV29-1	TRBJ2-7	NA
CASSDPGQLRYF	TGTGCCAGCAGTGACCCGGGACAGTTGCGTTACTTC	TRBD1	TRBV25-1	TRBJ2-5	NA
CATSDDRGLNTGELFF	TGTGCCACCAGTGACGACAGGGGGCTGAACACCGGGGAGCTGTTTTTT	TRBD1	TRBV24-1	TRBJ2-2	NA
CASRTTFDRGPEAFF	TGTGCCAGCAGGACGACCTTCGACAGGGGTCCTGAAGCTTTCTTT	TRBD1	TRBV6-5	TRBJ1-1	NA
CASSLDRAYSPLHF	TGCGCCAGCAGCTTAGACAGGGCGTATTCACCCCTCCACTTT	TRBD1	TRBV5-1	TRBJ1-6	NA
CASSEYLTGANEQFF	TGTGCCAGCAGTGAATATCTGACAGGGGCGAATGAGCAGTTCTTC	TRBD1	TRBV25-1	TRBJ2-1	NA
CASSFNMNTEAFF	TGTGCCAGCAGCTTTAACATGAACACTGAAGCTTTCTTT	NA	TRBV7-9	TRBJ1-1	NA
CATQTTGEAFF	TGTGCCACCCAAACGACAGGAGAAGCTTTCTTT	NA	TRBV2	TRBJ1-1	NA
CASSQDLQGPQQFF	TGCGCCAGCAGCCAAGATCTCCAGGGGCCACAGCAGTTCTTC	NA	TRBV4-3	TRBJ2-1	NA
CASSSRGAEAFF	TGTGCCAGCAGCTCCAGGGGAGCTGAAGCTTTCTTT	NA	TRBV7-6	TRBJ1-1	NA
CASSSRRREEDSPLHF	TGTGCCAGCAGTTCAAGGAGAAGGGAGGAAGATTCACCCCTCCACTTT	NA	TRBV6-2/TRBV6-3	TRBJ1-6	once
CASSAPGTSGRDEQFF	TGCGCCAGCAGTGCACCCGGGACTAGCGGGAGGGATGAGCAGTTCTTC	TRBD2	TRBV10-2	TRBJ2-1	NA
CASSLDYGAGASATQYF	TGTGCCAGCAGCTTAGATTACGGCGCGGGAGCGTCTGCGACCCAGTACTTC	TRBD2	TRBV11-3	TRBJ2-5	NA
CASSLDITEFF	TGTGCCAGCAGCTTAGATATTACGGAGTTCTTC	NA	TRBV7-9	TRBJ2-1	NA
CASSQSGGGTYEQYF	TGCGCCAGCAGCCAGTCAGGAGGTGGAACCTACGAGCAGTACTTC	NA	TRBV4-3	TRBJ2-7	NA
CASSKQGNYGYTF	TGTGCCAGTAGTAAACAGGGAAACTATGGCTACACCTTC	NA	TRBV19	TRBJ1-2	few
CASSWTGAQPQHF	TGTGCCAGCAGCTGGACAGGAGCTCAGCCCCAGCATTTT	TRBD1	TRBV7-2	TRBJ1-5	NA
CSVAGIYGYTF	TGCAGCGTTGCAGGGATCTATGGCTACACCTTC	NA	TRBV29-1	TRBJ1-2	once
CASSEAHRSHYGYTF	TGTGCCAGCAGTGAAGCGCACAGGAGCCACTATGGCTACACCTTC	NA	TRBV6-1	TRBJ1-2	NA
CASSLRWRLAGNQETQYF	TGTGCCAGCAGCTTAAGGTGGCGACTAGCGGGAAACCAAGAGACCCAGTACTTC	TRBD2	TRBV11-2	TRBJ2-5	NA
CASSLQPGTGGADTQYF	TGCGCCAGCAGCCTCCAACCGGGGACCGGGGGTGCAGATACGCAGTATTTT	NA	TRBV5-1	TRBJ2-3	NA
CASRPSGGDTEAFF	TGTGCCAGCAGGCCTTCCGGAGGTGACACTGAAGCTTTCTTT	NA	TRBV6-5	TRBJ1-1	NA
CASSEGRAGNTIYF	TGTGCCAGCAGTGAAGGCAGGGCTGGAAACACCATATATTTT	NA	TRBV2	TRBJ1-3	NA
CSAKWSRGGQYF	TGCAGCGCCAAGTGGAGCCGGGGAGGCCAGTACTTC	NA	TRBV29-1	TRBJ2-5	NA
CASRATGGPYNSPLHF	TGTGCCAGCAGGGCGACAGGGGGCCCCTATAATTCACCCCTCCACTTT	TRBD1	TRBV3-1/TRBV3-2	TRBJ1-6	NA
CASSLRTSGGAFNEQFF	TGTGCCAGCAGTTTACGAACTAGCGGGGGGGCTTTCAATGAGCAGTTCTTC	TRBD2	TRBV28	TRBJ2-1	once
CASSGGIGGVNSGANVLTF	TGTGCCAGCAGTGGAGGAATCGGGGGGGTAAACTCTGGGGCCAACGTCCTGACTTTC	TRBD2	TRBV2	TRBJ2-6	NA
CASSSPTTGYNSPLHF	TGTGCCAGCAGTTCCCCAACGACCGGGTATAATTCACCCCTCCACTTT	NA	TRBV6-5	TRBJ1-6	NA
CASSAPSGRGEDTQYF	TGTGCCAGCAGTGCCCCTAGCGGGAGGGGGGAAGATACGCAGTATTTT	TRBD2	TRBV6-1	TRBJ2-3	NA
CASGTGEQFF	TGTGCCAGCGGAACCGGGGAGCAGTTCTTC	NA	TRBV6-6	TRBJ2-1	NA
CASSPGLAGDREQFF	TGTGCCAGCAGCCCGGGACTAGCGGGAGATCGCGAGCAGTTCTTC	TRBD2	TRBV3-1/TRBV3-2	TRBJ2-1	NA